The next 2 T cell receptor beta chains were all read from a single sample in a study of cytomegalovirus exposure and HLA in healthy donors. Primers for the PCR totalled 60 Vbeta and 13 Jbeta. This table comes from immunoSEQ multiplex PCR, and its TCRdb copy is limited to in-frame clones, with some not included. This repertoire comprises tens of thousands of clones; its ten largest clones make up roughly 5%. The source material was PBMCs. The source is a man aged 25 to 40 in good health and CMV-seropositive.

The J gene is TRBJ1-5, the V gene TRBV19, with D possibly matching TRBD1 (6 bases). The CDR3 consists of 13 residues. With 6 bases removed from V and 3 bases from J, the gap between germline ends came to 9 bases. Per the germline V gene, CDR1 is LNHDA and CDR2 is SQIVND (reference sequence). CDR3 protein: CASSDRINQPQHF. As DNA, the CDR3 is TGTGCCAGTAGCGACAGGATCAATCAGCCCCAGCATTTT.

The chain recombines TRBV5-1 with TRBJ1-2; D is possibly TRBD1 (5 bases). The CDR3 sequence is 13 residues long. Trimming stripped 4 bases from V and 7 bases from J, with 14 bases between. Germline V gene sequence: CDR1 SGHRS, CDR2 YFSETQ. The CDR3 loop reads CASSQYGAPGYTF. The CDR3 nucleotides are TGCGCCAGCAGCCAATATGGGGCCCCTGGCTACACCTTC.